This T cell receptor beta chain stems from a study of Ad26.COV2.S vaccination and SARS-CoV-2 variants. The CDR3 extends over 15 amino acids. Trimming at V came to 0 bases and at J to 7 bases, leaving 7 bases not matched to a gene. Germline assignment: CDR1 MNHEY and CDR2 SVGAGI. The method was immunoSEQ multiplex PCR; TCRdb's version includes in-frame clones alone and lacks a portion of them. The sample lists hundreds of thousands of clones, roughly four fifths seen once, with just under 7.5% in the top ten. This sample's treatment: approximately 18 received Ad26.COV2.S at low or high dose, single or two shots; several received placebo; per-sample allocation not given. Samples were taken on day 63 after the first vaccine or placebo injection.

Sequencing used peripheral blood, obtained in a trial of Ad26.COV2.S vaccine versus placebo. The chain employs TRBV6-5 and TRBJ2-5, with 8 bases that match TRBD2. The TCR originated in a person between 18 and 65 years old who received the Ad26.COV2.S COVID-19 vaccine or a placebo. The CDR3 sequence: CASSYSEAGVGTQYF. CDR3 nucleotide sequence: TGTGCCAGCAGTTACTCGGAAGCGGGGGTTGGGACCCAGTACTTC.